The 14 T cell receptor beta chains listed next were all sequenced from one sample in a study of T cell changes during pregnancy in multiple sclerosis. Produced via immunoSEQ multiplex PCR; TCRdb's table is partial and in-frame only. This table has tens of thousands of clones, about 92% appearing once. The sequencing used CD4+ T cells from peripheral blood mononuclear cells, collected after pregnancy. The receptor source for this set is a female donor with multiple sclerosis, enrolled in a pregnancy study.

In its sample, this clone was seen once. Other DNA sequences in this sample translate to the same CDR3. The chain couples TRBV10-3 to TRBJ2-7; no firm D call. Germline values: CDR1 ENHRY, CDR2 SYGVKD. The CDR3 contains 12 residues. V lost 5 bases and J 3 bases, leaving 8 bases between the germline ends. The CDR3 here is CAISSRRYEQYF. CDR3 bases: TGTGCCATCAGTTCTAGACGCTACGAGCAGTACTTC.

This clone appeared a few times. The V gene is TRBV10-3, the J gene TRBJ1-1; 7 nucleotides match TRBD1. Losses at the gene ends were 3 bases for V and 0 bases for J; bases not matched to a gene: 4. The CDR3 totals 15 residues. Germline-derived CDR1 and CDR2 are ENHRY and SYGVKD. The CDR3 nucleotides read TGTGCCATCAGTGATACACAGGGGATGAACACTGAAGCTTTCTTT. It specifies CAISDTQGMNTEAFF.

The chain is built from TRBV10-3 and TRBJ2-5, with D perhaps TRBD2 (6 bases). The CDR3 totals 15 residues. Germline V gene lookup returns CDR1 ENHRY and CDR2 SYGVKD. V was shortened by 11 bases and J by 7 bases, with 26 bases between the two germline ends. The CDR3 coding sequence is TGTGCCTGTAGGCGGGGAGAGGCAGTCGGCGGGACCCAGTACTTC. Its protein product is CACRRGEAVGGTQYF.

A word on this clone: The same CDR3 arises from other DNA sequences in this sample as well. The chain is built from TRBV28 and TRBJ2-7; 13 bases align to TRBD2. Per germline, CDR1 MDHEN and CDR2 SYDVKM. CDR3 size: 16 residues. After removal of 4 bases from V and 2 bases from J, the junction contained 5 bases not matched to a gene. The CDR3 here is CASSSPGTSGTYEQYF. CDR3 bases: TGTGCCAGCAGTTCGCCGGGGACTAGCGGGACCTACGAGCAGTACTTC.

V usage is TRBV19 and J usage is TRBJ2-3; 12 bases align to TRBD2. The CDR3 is 16 amino acids. Trimming took 6 bases from V and 6 from J; bases not matched to a gene: 10. Germline V gives CDR1 LNHDA, CDR2 SQIVND (reference sequence). The CDR3 region is CASRPRLAGASDTQYF. Here the CDR3 DNA reads TGTGCCAGTAGGCCTAGACTAGCGGGAGCTTCCGATACGCAGTATTTT. Supplemented by reference TRBV19 and TRBJ2-3, the full variable domain reads DGGITQSPKYLFRKEGQNVTLSCEQNLNHDAMYWYRQDPGQGLRLIYYSQIVNDFQKGDIAEGYSVSREKKESFPLTVTSAQKNPTAFYLCASRPRLAGASDTQYFGPGTRLTVL.

The chain links TRBV6-1 to TRBJ2-7, with TRBD1 matching 9 bases. Germline V gene data show CDR1 as MNHNS and CDR2 as SASEGT. CDR3 length: 13 residues. The V and J ends lost 7 bases and 5 bases, in that order; junction bases with no gene match: 6. The CDR3: CASKGTGRNEQYF. In DNA, the CDR3 is TGTGCCAGCAAAGGGACAGGGAGGAACGAGCAGTACTTC.

This sequence joins TRBV6-1 and TRBJ2-7, with 9 bases matching TRBD1. The germline V gene has CDR1 MNHNS and CDR2 SASEGT. V was pared by 5 bases and J by 3 bases, with 8 bases of the junction left unmatched. The CDR3 length is 15 residues. Here the CDR3 reads CASSTEGTGLYEQYF. CDR3 DNA: TGTGCCAGCAGTACCGAGGGGACAGGGCTCTACGAGCAGTACTTC.

The chain couples TRBV6-1 to TRBJ1-4, with a tentative D call TRBD1 (6 bases). CDR1 is MNHNS and CDR2 is SASEGT in the germline V gene. V was trimmed by 4 bases and J by 2 bases, leaving 17 bases between them. The CDR3 length is 17 residues. The CDR3 region is CASSGGGGAYTNEKLFF. In DNA form, the CDR3 reads TGTGCCAGCAGTGGCGGGGGGGGCGCTTACACTAATGAAAAACTGTTTTTT.

The V gene is TRBV7-2, the J gene TRBJ2-7; D possibly corresponds to TRBD1 (6 bases). The CDR3 loop spans 16 amino acids. From germline, CDR1 is SGHTA and CDR2 FQGNSA. With 5 bases removed from V and 7 bases from J, the gap between germline ends came to 24 bases. Here the CDR3 reads CASSPLGTPGLGEQYF. CDR3 nucleotides: TGTGCCAGCAGCCCACTAGGGACACCGGGATTAGGTGAGCAGTACTTC.

V and J are TRBV9 and TRBJ2-4; 8 bases are shared with TRBD1. CDR3 length: 17 residues. Germline V CDR1 and CDR2: SGDLS, YYNGEE. The V gene end was trimmed by 4 bases and the J gene end by 0 bases; junction bases not matched to a gene: 9. In DNA, the CDR3 is TGTGCCAGCAGCCCCGGGACAGGCCCCTTAGCCAAAAACATTCAGTACTTC. Its protein product is CASSPGTGPLAKNIQYF.

This clone was picked up one time. CDR3 nucleotides: TGTGCCAGCTCACCACCGCAGGGTAACTATGGCTACACCTTC. This gives the protein CASSPPQGNYGYTF. The chain recombines TRBV18 with TRBJ1-2, with D possibly being TRBD1 (5 bases). Germline CDR1 KGHSH, CDR2 LQKENI. Trimming removed 0 bases from V and 1 base from J, with 6 bases in between. This CDR3 has 14 amino acids.

The chain couples TRBV11-1 to TRBJ2-7; the match to TRBD1 covers 7 bases. Germline loops: CDR1 SGHAT, CDR2 FQDESV (reference sequence). Trimming removed 5 bases from V and 4 bases from J; junction bases left unmatched: 5. The CDR3 is made up of 13 amino acids. This chain's CDR3 is CASSGTEYYEQYF. CDR3 bases: TGTGCCAGCAGCGGGACAGAGTATTACGAGCAGTACTTC.

This clone was counted only a few times. This sequence joins TRBV19 and TRBJ1-4; D unresolved. CDR1 and CDR2 from the germline V gene are LNHDA and SQIVND (reference sequence). Trimming took off 7 bases at V and 8 bases at J, with 17 bases between the two ends. The CDR3 loop spans 14 amino acids. CDR3 amino acids: CASKPGAGREKLFF. In nucleotides, the CDR3 is TGTGCCAGTAAACCCGGTGCGGGCCGGGAAAAACTGTTTTTT.

The V and J genes are TRBV27 and TRBJ1-2; 7 bases map to TRBD1. Germline V gene lookup returns CDR1 MNHEY and CDR2 SMNVEV (reference sequence). CDR3 length: 15 amino acids. Trimming took 5 bases from V and 0 from J; bases not matched to a gene: 6. The CDR3 DNA sequence: TGTGCCAGCAGTAGACAGGGTTTCTCTAACTATGGCTACACCTTC. It codes for CASSRQGFSNYGYTF.